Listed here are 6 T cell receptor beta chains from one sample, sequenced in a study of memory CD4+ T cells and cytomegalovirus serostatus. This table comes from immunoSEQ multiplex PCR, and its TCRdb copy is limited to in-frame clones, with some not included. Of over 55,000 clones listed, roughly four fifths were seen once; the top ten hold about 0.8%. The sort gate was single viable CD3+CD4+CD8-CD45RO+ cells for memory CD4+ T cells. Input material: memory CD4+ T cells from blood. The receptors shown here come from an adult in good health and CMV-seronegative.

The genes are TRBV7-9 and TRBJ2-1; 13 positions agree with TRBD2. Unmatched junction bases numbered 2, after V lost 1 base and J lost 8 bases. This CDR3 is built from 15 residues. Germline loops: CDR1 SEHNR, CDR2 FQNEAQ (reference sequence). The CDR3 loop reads CASSLGLAGGDEQFF. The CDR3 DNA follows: TGTGCCAGCAGCTTAGGACTAGCGGGAGGCGATGAGCAGTTCTTC.

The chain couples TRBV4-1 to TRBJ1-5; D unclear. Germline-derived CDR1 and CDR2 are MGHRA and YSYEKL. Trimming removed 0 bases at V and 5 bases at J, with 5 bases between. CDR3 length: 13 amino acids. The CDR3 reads CASSQDGYQPQHF. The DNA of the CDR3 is TGCGCCAGCAGCCAAGATGGTTATCAGCCCCAGCATTTT.

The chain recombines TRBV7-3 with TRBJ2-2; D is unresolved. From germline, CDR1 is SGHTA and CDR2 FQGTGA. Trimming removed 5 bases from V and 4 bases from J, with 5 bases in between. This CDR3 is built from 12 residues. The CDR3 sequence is CASSQSTGELFF. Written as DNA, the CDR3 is TGTGCCAGCAGCCAATCCACCGGGGAGCTGTTTTTT.

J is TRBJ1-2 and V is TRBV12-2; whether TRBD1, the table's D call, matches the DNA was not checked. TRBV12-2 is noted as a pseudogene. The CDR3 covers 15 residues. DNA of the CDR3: TGTGCAAGTCGCTTAAAGGGGGATGGGGACTATGGCTACACCTTC. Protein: CASRLKGDGDYGYTF.

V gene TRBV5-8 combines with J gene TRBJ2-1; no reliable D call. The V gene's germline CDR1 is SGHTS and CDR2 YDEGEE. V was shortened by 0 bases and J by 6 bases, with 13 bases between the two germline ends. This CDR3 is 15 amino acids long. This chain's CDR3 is CASSLVLRSGNEQFF. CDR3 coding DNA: TGTGCCAGCAGCTTGGTTCTCAGGTCGGGCAATGAGCAGTTCTTC.

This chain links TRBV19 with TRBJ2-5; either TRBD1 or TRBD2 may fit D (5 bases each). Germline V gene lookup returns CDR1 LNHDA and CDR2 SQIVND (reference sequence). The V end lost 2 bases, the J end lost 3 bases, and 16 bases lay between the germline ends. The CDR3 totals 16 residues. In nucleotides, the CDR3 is TGTGCCAGTAGTATAAGAACCATTGAGGGGAAAGAGACCCAGTACTTC. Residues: CASSIRTIEGKETQYF.